Listed here are 28 T cell receptor beta chains from one sample, sequenced in a study of blood T cell repertoires in COVID-19. Sequencing was performed with immunoSEQ multiplex PCR; in TCRdb, only in-frame clones are kept and a portion is missing. This sample yields around 50,000 clones, of which roughly four fifths are seen a single time; roughly 8.7% belongs to the top ten. The sequenced material came from peripheral blood. The receptors shown here come from an elderly woman with acute or convalescent COVID-19.

This chain connects TRBV5-1 to TRBJ2-5; 7 bases are a match to TRBD2. With 5 bases clipped from V and 0 bases from J, the junction kept 7 bases outside the gene matches. The CDR3 covers 15 residues. CDR1 is SGHRS, CDR2 YFSETQ, per germline. This CDR3 is CASSRGGQDQETQYF. In DNA, the CDR3 is TGCGCCAGCAGTAGGGGAGGGCAGGACCAAGAGACCCAGTACTTC.

The gene calls are TRBV7-8 and TRBJ1-5; D remains unclear. The V gene lost 5 bases and the J gene lost 4 bases, with 9 bases spanning the gap. The V gene's germline CDR1 is SGHVS and CDR2 FQNEAQ. This CDR3 is built from 13 residues. The CDR3 is CASSRLFNQPQHF. The CDR3 DNA is TGTGCCAGCAGCCGACTTTTTAATCAGCCCCAGCATTTT.

The CDR3 here is CASSSYLAGGGTQYF. Written as DNA, the CDR3 is TGTGCCAGCAGTTCCTATCTAGCGGGTGGCGGGACCCAGTACTTC. The chain joins TRBV6-5 to TRBJ2-5, with TRBD2 matching 8 bases. Germline CDR1 is MNHEY and CDR2 is SVGAGI. V dropped 4 bases and J dropped 7; count of bases not matched to a gene: 11. The CDR3 is 15 amino acids.

This clone was seen a few times. The rearrangement links TRBV15 to TRBJ2-2; no clear D. Trimming pared 1 base from V and 4 bases from J, leaving 4 bases between. CDR3 length: 13 amino acids. Germline loops: CDR1 LNHNV, CDR2 YYDKDF (reference sequence). CDR3: CATSRVSTGELFF. For the CDR3, the DNA is TGTGCCACCAGCAGAGTTAGCACCGGGGAGCTGTTTTTT.

Written as DNA, the CDR3 is TGTGCCAGCAGCTTAGCGAGGGCAGCTGCAACTAATGAAAAACTGTTTTTT. This sequence encodes CASSLARAAATNEKLFF. This rearrangement joins TRBV7-9 to TRBJ1-4; D not certain. The CDR3 extends over 17 amino acids. Germline CDR1 is SEHNR and CDR2 is FQNEAQ (reference sequence). Trimming removed 0 bases from V and 0 bases from J, with 11 bases in between.

This clone was counted a single time. The rearrangement uses TRBV10-1 and TRBJ1-5; possibly TRBD1 for D (5 bases). The V gene lost 7 bases and the J gene lost 0 bases, with 16 bases spanning the gap. The CDR3 has 16 residues. Germline CDR1 reads WNHNN; CDR2 reads SYGVQD (reference sequence). This CDR3 is CASTSPIRGSNQPQHF. The DNA for the CDR3 is TGCGCCAGCACGAGTCCCATAAGGGGTAGCAATCAGCCCCAGCATTTT.

By frequency in the sample, this clone is medium-sized. Other DNA sequences in this sample translate to the same CDR3. The chain links TRBV7-9 to TRBJ1-6; TRBD1 agrees at 8 bases. Trimming at V came to 1 base and at J to 3 bases, leaving 2 bases not matched to a gene. Germline V gene sequence: CDR1 SEHNR, CDR2 FQNEAQ (reference sequence). The CDR3 is 16 amino acids. In DNA form, the CDR3 reads TGTGCCAGCAGCTTAGGACAGGGGTTCTATAATTCACCCCTCCACTTT. It yields the protein CASSLGQGFYNSPLHF.

V usage is TRBV19 and J usage is TRBJ2-3; D may be TRBD2 (6 bases). Germline values: CDR1 LNHDA, CDR2 SQIVND (reference sequence). The CDR3 has 13 amino acids. V lost 6 bases and J lost 7, with 14 bases in between. This CDR3 reads CASSGGFANTQYF. The CDR3 nucleotides are TGTGCCAGTAGCGGGGGTTTCGCGAATACGCAGTATTTT.

The chain links TRBV5-1 to TRBJ2-7; 7 bases are a match to TRBD2. Per germline, CDR1 SGHRS and CDR2 YFSETQ. Trimming took 4 bases from V and 6 from J; bases not matched to a gene: 13. The CDR3 consists of 15 residues. CDR3 in amino acids: CASSRIPGAGSEQYF. DNA for the CDR3: TGCGCCAGCAGCCGCATCCCGGGAGCGGGGAGCGAGCAGTACTTC.

This sequence joins TRBV6-5 and TRBJ1-4; unclear D gene. CDR3 size: 15 residues. V was pared by 1 base and J by 6 bases, with 12 bases between. Germline CDR1 and CDR2: MNHEY and SVGAGI. The chain's CDR3 is CASSYFSGSHEKLFF. CDR3 DNA sequence: TGTGCCAGCAGTTACTTCTCAGGTTCCCATGAAAAACTGTTTTTT.

The rearrangement links TRBV3-1 (or the pseudogene TRBV3-2) to TRBJ2-2; D perhaps matches TRBD2 (5 bases). V was pared by 3 bases and J by 4 bases, with 12 bases between. The germline V gene encodes CDR1 LGHDT and CDR2 YNNKEL (reference sequence). The CDR3 covers 15 residues. The CDR3, as DNA: TGTGCCAGCAGCCAGAAACTAGTCCCCACCGGGGAGCTGTTTTTT. This gives the protein CASSQKLVPTGELFF.

The V and J genes are TRBV11-2 and TRBJ2-3; D might be TRBD2 (6 bases). Germline V gives CDR1 SGHAT, CDR2 FQNNGV. Trimming stripped 5 bases from V and 4 bases from J, with 13 bases between. The CDR3 loop spans 14 amino acids. For the CDR3, the DNA is TGTGCCAGCAGCACACAACCGGGGGCAGATACGCAGTATTTT. Encoded protein: CASSTQPGADTQYF. Filled out from reference TRBV11-2 and TRBJ2-3, the complete variable domain reads EAGVAQSPRYKIIEKRQSVAFWCNPISGHATLYWYQQILGQGPKLLIQFQNNGVVDDSQLPKDRFSAERLKGVDSTLKIQPAKLEDSAVYLCASSTQPGADTQYFGPGTRLTVL.

The chain is built from TRBV29-1 and TRBJ1-1, with D perhaps TRBD1 (6 bases). The germline V and J ends were trimmed by 3 bases and 1 base, with 6 bases remaining between them. The CDR3 is 12 residues long. Per germline, CDR1 SQVTM and CDR2 ANQGSEA. The CDR3 nucleotides read TGCAGCGTTGAGACAGGGAACACTGAAGCTTTCTTT. This encodes CSVETGNTEAFF.

By sample fraction, this clone is large. V is TRBV25-1 and J is TRBJ2-3; TRBD2 agrees at 11 bases. The ends lost 3 bases at V and 2 bases at J; junction bases unmatched: 10. This CDR3 has 18 residues. CDR1 is MGHDK, CDR2 SYGVNS, per germline. The CDR3 nucleotides read TGTGCCAGCAGTGAGACTAGCGGGACCTACCCCCTCACAGATACGCAGTATTTT. Encoded protein: CASSETSGTYPLTDTQYF.

The chain employs TRBV30 and TRBJ2-2; D might be TRBD2 (5 bases). This CDR3 has 14 residues. Germline loops: CDR1 GTSNPN, CDR2 SVGIG (reference sequence). V dropped 1 base and J dropped 5 bases, with 11 bases sitting between them. Here the CDR3 reads CAWSGLASTGELFF. In DNA form, the CDR3 reads TGTGCCTGGAGTGGTCTAGCCTCTACCGGGGAGCTGTTTTTT.

The V gene is TRBV11-2, the J gene TRBJ2-7, with unresolved D. Germline loops: CDR1 SGHAT, CDR2 FQNNGV. The V and J ends lost 3 bases and 0 bases respectively, with 6 bases between them. This CDR3 comprises 13 residues. This CDR3 reads CASSFTSSYEQYF. The CDR3 bases are TGTGCCAGCAGCTTTACATCCTCCTACGAGCAGTACTTC.

The J gene is TRBJ2-7, the V gene TRBV5-1; 10 positions match TRBD1. The CDR3 has 15 amino acids. Germline CDR1 is SGHRS and CDR2 is YFSETQ. V gave up 4 bases and J gave up 2 bases; unmatched junction bases: 6. The CDR3 loop reads CASSRTGTGAYEQYF. The CDR3 bases are TGCGCCAGCAGCCGTACCGGGACAGGGGCCTACGAGCAGTACTTC.

The rearrangement uses TRBV5-4 and TRBJ2-7; 7 nucleotides match TRBD2. The V gene's germline CDR1 is SGHNT and CDR2 YYREEE (reference sequence). V shed 0 bases and J 0 bases; nucleotides not matched to a gene: 3. This CDR3 comprises 15 residues. The CDR3 DNA follows: TGTGCCAGCAGCTTGGACCCTAGCGGCTCCTACGAGCAGTACTTC. Protein: CASSLDPSGSYEQYF. Variable domain in full (rest from reference TRBV5-4 and TRBJ2-7): ETGVTQSPTHLIKTRGQQVTLRCSSQSGHNTVSWYQQALGQGPQFIFQYYREEENGRGNFPPRFSGLQFPNYSSELNVNALELDDSALYLCASSLDPSGSYEQYFGPGTRLTVT.

V usage is TRBV5-1 and J usage is TRBJ2-3; TRBD2 matches at 9 bases. This CDR3 has 15 residues. CDR1 is SGHRS, CDR2 YFSETQ, per germline. After removal of 2 bases from V and 6 bases from J, the junction contained 7 bases not matched to a gene. DNA for the CDR3: TGCGCCAGCAGCTTTCCTAGCGGGGAAATGGATACGCAGTATTTT. Its protein is CASSFPSGEMDTQYF. Drawing the rest from reference TRBV5-1 and TRBJ2-3, the complete variable domain is KAGVTQTPRYLIKTRGQQVTLSCSPISGHRSVSWYQQTPGQGLQFLFEYFSETQRNKGNFPGRFSGRQFSNSRSEMNVSTLELGDSALYLCASSFPSGEMDTQYFGPGTRLTVL.

This sequence joins TRBV7-3 and TRBJ2-2; 7 nucleotides align to TRBD1. J lost 1 base, V lost 5 bases, and 4 bases had no gene match. Per germline, CDR1 SGHTA and CDR2 FQGTGA. CDR3 size: 15 residues. In DNA, the CDR3 is TGTGCCAGCAGCGTGGGACAGCGGAACACCGGGGAGCTGTTTTTT. It specifies CASSVGQRNTGELFF.

The rearrangement joins TRBV5-4 to TRBJ2-7; 11 positions agree with TRBD2. Germline lookup yields CDR1 SGHNT and CDR2 YYREEE (reference sequence). The CDR3 has 15 residues. The J segment lost 1 base and the V segment lost 4 bases, leaving 4 bases of the junction unmatched. This CDR3 reads CASSIRTSGSYEQYF. CDR3 nucleotides: TGTGCCAGCAGCATTCGGACTAGCGGGTCCTACGAGCAGTACTTC. The full variable domain, completed using reference TRBV5-4 and TRBJ2-7, is ETGVTQSPTHLIKTRGQQVTLRCSSQSGHNTVSWYQQALGQGPQFIFQYYREEENGRGNFPPRFSGLQFPNYSSELNVNALELDDSALYLCASSIRTSGSYEQYFGPGTRLTVT.

The chain is built from TRBV5-8 and TRBJ1-6, with a possible D match to TRBD1 (5 bases). The V gene's germline CDR1 is SGHTS and CDR2 YDEGEE. The CDR3 is 12 residues long. Trimming pared 7 bases from V and 3 bases from J, leaving 5 bases between. The CDR3 DNA reads as TGTGCCAGCCAGGGCTATAATTCACCCCTCCACTTT. It encodes CASQGYNSPLHF.

The CDR3: CASSLPRGEQYF. As DNA, the CDR3 is TGTGCCAGCAGCTTGCCAAGAGGGGAGCAGTACTTC. The chain links TRBV5-4 to TRBJ2-7, with D tentatively TRBD2 (5 bases). CDR3 length: 12 residues. V was cut by 1 base and J by 7 bases, with 9 bases left in between. CDR1 and CDR2 from the germline V gene are SGHNT and YYREEE (reference sequence). Based on the CDR3 plus reference TRBV5-4 and TRBJ2-7, the full variable domain is ETGVTQSPTHLIKTRGQQVTLRCSSQSGHNTVSWYQQALGQGPQFIFQYYREEENGRGNFPPRFSGLQFPNYSSELNVNALELDDSALYLCASSLPRGEQYFGPGTRLTVT.

This clone was recorded only once. The rearrangement links TRBV6-1 to TRBJ1-1; D is unresolved. CDR1 MNHNS and CDR2 SASEGT come from the germline V gene. V lost 0 bases and J 1 base, leaving 15 bases between the germline ends. This CDR3 is built from 17 residues. DNA of the CDR3: TGTGCCAGCAGTGAAGCGCCAGGCCCAGCCCCGAACACTGAAGCTTTCTTT. This translates into CASSEAPGPAPNTEAFF.

This sequence joins TRBV7-2 and TRBJ2-7; 13 bases map to TRBD2. The germline gives CDR1 SGHTA, CDR2 FQGNSA. The CDR3 sequence is 15 residues long. With 4 bases clipped from V and 7 bases from J, the junction kept 7 bases outside the gene matches. DNA for the CDR3: TGTGCCAGCAGCTCCACTAGCGGGGGGGCCAATGAGCAGTACTTC. This translates into CASSSTSGGANEQYF.

This chain connects TRBV10-2 to TRBJ1-1; 9 bases match TRBD1. Germline CDR1 and CDR2: WSHSY and SAAADI. J gave up 0 bases and V 6 bases, and 11 bases lay outside the gene matches. This CDR3 is 17 amino acids long. CDR3 in amino acids: CASSVSLQGALNTEAFF. CDR3 nucleotide sequence: TGCGCCAGCAGCGTATCTCTACAGGGGGCCTTGAACACTGAAGCTTTCTTT.

The rearrangement uses TRBV7-9 and TRBJ2-3; TRBD1 matches at 7 bases. The CDR3 contains 16 residues. V was clipped by 7 bases and J by 3 bases; unmatched bases: 13. Germline CDR1 and CDR2: SEHNR and FQNEAQ (reference sequence). The CDR3 nucleotides read TGTGCCAGCACCCCACCGGTAGGGGGCCAGACAGATACGCAGTATTTT. Protein product: CASTPPVGGQTDTQYF.

The chain couples TRBV5-6 to TRBJ1-2; maybe TRBD1 (6 bases). With 1 base removed from V and 3 bases from J, the gap between germline ends came to 13 bases. Per germline, CDR1 SGHDT and CDR2 YYEEEE. The CDR3 spans 15 residues. This CDR3 reads CASSLQGLVDYGYTF. The CDR3 nucleotides are TGTGCCAGCAGCTTGCAGGGGCTGGTTGACTATGGCTACACCTTC.